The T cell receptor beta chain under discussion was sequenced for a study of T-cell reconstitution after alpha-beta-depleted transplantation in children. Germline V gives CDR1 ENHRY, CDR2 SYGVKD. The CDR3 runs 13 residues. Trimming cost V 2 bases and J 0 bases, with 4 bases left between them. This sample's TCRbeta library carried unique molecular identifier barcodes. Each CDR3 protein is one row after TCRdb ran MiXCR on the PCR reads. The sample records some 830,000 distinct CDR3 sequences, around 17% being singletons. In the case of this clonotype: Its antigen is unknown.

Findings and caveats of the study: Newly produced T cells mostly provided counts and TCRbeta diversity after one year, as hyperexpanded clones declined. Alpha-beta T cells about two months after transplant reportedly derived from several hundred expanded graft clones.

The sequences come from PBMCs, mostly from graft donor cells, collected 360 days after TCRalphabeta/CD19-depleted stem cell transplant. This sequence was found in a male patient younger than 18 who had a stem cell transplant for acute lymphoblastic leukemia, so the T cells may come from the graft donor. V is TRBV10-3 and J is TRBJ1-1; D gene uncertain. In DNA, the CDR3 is TGTGCCATCAGTGAGGTGGTGAACACTGAAGCTTTCTTT. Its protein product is CAISEVVNTEAFF.